This T cell receptor (beta chain) was observed in a study of blood T cell repertoires in COVID-19. Study-wide background: The samples span acute and convalescent COVID-19 from the United States, Italy and Spain.

Per the authors' pipeline: How many nucleated cells were present was estimated from reference gene primer amplification. Profiled with immunoSEQ multiplex PCR; TCRdb holds only in-frame clones, not every one. D and trimming were read from the DNA, whereas the V and J calls and clone size are those reported in that table. The sample records roughly 76,000 clones, roughly nine tenths being singletons. Germline lookup yields CDR1 PRHDT and CDR2 FYEKMQ (reference sequence). The V and J ends lost 5 bases and 0 bases, in that order; junction bases with no gene match: 16. The CDR3 length is 20 residues. This clone showed up just once.

The sequenced sample was peripheral blood. V is TRBV13 and J is TRBJ1-3, with 10 bases that match TRBD1. This TCR derives from a man between 50 and 59 years old with acute or convalescent COVID-19. CDR3 sequence: CASSLIPGQGFPVSGNTIYF. CDR3 in DNA: TGTGCCAGCAGCCTTATCCCGGGACAGGGGTTTCCAGTCTCTGGAAACACCATATATTTT.